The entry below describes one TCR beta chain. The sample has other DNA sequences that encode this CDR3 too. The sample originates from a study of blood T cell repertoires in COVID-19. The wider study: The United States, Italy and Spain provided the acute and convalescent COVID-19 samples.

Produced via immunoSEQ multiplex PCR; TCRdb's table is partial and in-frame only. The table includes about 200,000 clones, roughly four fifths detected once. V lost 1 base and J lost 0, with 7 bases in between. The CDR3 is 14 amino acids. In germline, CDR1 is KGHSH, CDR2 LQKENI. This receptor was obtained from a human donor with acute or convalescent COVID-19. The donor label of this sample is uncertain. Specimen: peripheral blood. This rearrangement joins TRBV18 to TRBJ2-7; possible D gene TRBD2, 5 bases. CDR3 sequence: CASSPRSGSYEQYF. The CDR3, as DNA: TGTGCCAGCTCACCACGGAGCGGCTCCTACGAGCAGTACTTC.